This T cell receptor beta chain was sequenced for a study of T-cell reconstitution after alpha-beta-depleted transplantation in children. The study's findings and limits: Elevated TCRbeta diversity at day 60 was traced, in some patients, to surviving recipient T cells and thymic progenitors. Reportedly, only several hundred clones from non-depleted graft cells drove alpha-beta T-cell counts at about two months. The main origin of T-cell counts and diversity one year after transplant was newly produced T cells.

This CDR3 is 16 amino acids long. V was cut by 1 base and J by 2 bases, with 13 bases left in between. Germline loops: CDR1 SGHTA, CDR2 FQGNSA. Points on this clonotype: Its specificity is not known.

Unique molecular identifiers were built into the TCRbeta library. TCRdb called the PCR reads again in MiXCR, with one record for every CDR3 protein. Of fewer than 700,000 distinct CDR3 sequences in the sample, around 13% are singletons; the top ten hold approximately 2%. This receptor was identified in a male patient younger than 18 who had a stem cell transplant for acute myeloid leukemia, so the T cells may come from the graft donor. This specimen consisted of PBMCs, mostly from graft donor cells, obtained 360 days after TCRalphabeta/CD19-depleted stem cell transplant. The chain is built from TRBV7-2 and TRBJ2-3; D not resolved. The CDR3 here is CASSLVGGTVTDTQYF. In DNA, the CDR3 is TGTGCCAGCAGCTTAGTGGGCGGAACAGTCACAGATACGCAGTATTTT.